This T cell receptor (beta chain) was profiled in a study of T cells in Graves' hyperthyroidism and ophthalmopathy (dated by TCRdb to between 2018 and 2021). Study-level background: Peripheral blood samples were taken at the time of initial diagnosis, prior to any treatment. Once sampling was done, hyperthyroidism patients were given methimazole at a starting dose of 30 mg daily, whereas ophthalmopathy patients were given high-dose intravenous methylprednisolone. The paper describes TCR Vbeta CDR3 sequencing of about 140 peripheral blood samples, made up of under 50 ophthalmopathy patients, roughly 72 hyperthyroidism patients and around 17 progressor patients. Whether ophthalmopathy could be predicted prospectively was tested in an independent validation cohort made up of 18 hyperthyroidism patients plus 17 patients who later progressed to ophthalmopathy. In more than 5 Graves' hyperthyroidism patients, the study also compared T-cell repertoires from thyroid tissue with T-cell repertoires from blood. For training and testing, the 100 or so patients in the discovery cohort were randomly divided in a 7:3 ratio. A discovery cohort of about 95 patients, 43 with Graves' ophthalmopathy and 55 to 60 with stable Graves' hyperthyroidism, was used to find distinguishing TCR V-J signatures. Broad study findings and their caveats: No statistical method was used to set the sample size in advance, and investigators knew the group allocation. In validation, the model predicted progression to ophthalmopathy with 55% to 71% sensitivity and around 72% specificity, a median of 6.5 months before onset. A model built on a 13 V-J signature distinguished ophthalmopathy from stable hyperthyroidism, reaching 85% to 90% sensitivity and approximately 83% specificity in cross-validation and 80%/75% in testing. Most expanded thyroid clonotypes (frequency above 0.001) were also detected in blood, a finding suggesting that blood repertoires may reflect thyroid immune responses.

Ophthalmopathy patients had moderately to severely active disease, Clinical Activity Score of at least 3, NOSPECS grade of at least 4, and duration under 3 months. Any patient with an uncontrolled infection, another autoimmune disease, pregnancy or lactation was excluded. Diagnoses were established on the basis of clinical symptoms, serum thyroxine and TRAb, thyroid ultrasound, and orbital computed tomography. Ficoll-Paque density gradient centrifugation was used to isolate PBMCs from approximately 11 ml of fresh peripheral blood. Total RNA was extracted with Trizol reagent, and quality was checked on an Agilent 2100 Bioanalyzer. The TCR beta CDR3 regions were amplified from RNA transcripts. For the first round of RT-PCR on the TCR CDR3, the HTBI primer set was used together with the Qiagen OneStep RT-PCR kit. The libraries were constructed in a second round of multiplex PCR and then size-selected and purified. The libraries were sequenced on an Illumina HiSeq2000 using paired-end 100 bp reads. As for the authors' bioinformatics: Raw data were processed with SOAPnuke, discarding reads with adapters, uncalled bases, mean Phred below 15, or no exact constant-primer or identifier match. COPE v1.2.5 was used to merge the high-quality paired reads, and each unique nucleotide sequence was defined as a clonotype. MiTCR v1.1 was used to align clonotypes to the IMGT TRBV, TRBD and TRBJ reference segments. Only V-J combinations with frequency above 0.0001, covering about 99% of repertoires, were analysed. A TCS score was defined as the ratio between F50 (clonal expansion) and ExV (chaos), using BLOSUM62-based TCRdist between CDR3 peptides within each V-J. Welch's t-statistics and random forest reduced roughly 500 V-J features to 10 to 15, which were used in a naive Bayes classifier (R e1071). Thyroid-blood repertoire similarity was quantified with the Morisita-Horn index. TCRdb trimmed the raw reads at Q25, called clones with MiXCR and kept productive beta chains. Entries that share a CDR3 protein sequence are merged under the most common genes and DNA. These V and J calls rely on TCRdb rather than the paper's analysis. The sample contains more than 500,000 distinct CDR3 sequences, around 15% of them found a single time. The ten largest clones represent 3.5% to 4.5% of the sample.

Via the germline V gene, CDR1 is MDHEN and CDR2 SYDVKM. There are 13 amino acids in the CDR3, from cysteine to phenylalanine inclusive. Only the CDR3 part of the read is kept: 39 bases, read in frame from the first base. Relative to germline, V is 5 bases shorter and J is 3 bases shorter, with 11 bases between their ends. This clonotype was seen repeatedly, ten times or more. No antigen is known for it. No base quality information exists; no much larger clone differs at one position. This clonotype was obtained from a woman aged 40-49 years with Graves' ophthalmopathy. Sequencing was carried out using blood. In this chain, TRBV28 is recombined with TRBJ2-7; a confident D gene designation cannot be given. The DNA sequence is as follows: TGTGCCAGCAGTGTGGGGATCTACTACGAGCAGTACTTC. Its coded protein is CASSVGIYYEQYF.